The present entry profiles one T cell receptor beta chain with its context. Authors' analysis steps: Reference gene primers were amplified, and this amplification served to estimate nucleated cell counts. The repertoire was sequenced with immunoSEQ multiplex PCR; TCRdb's copy has only in-frame clones and lacks some. For V, J and clone size, that table is used; D and trimming come from the DNA. Among approximately 300,000 clones listed, 85% to 90% were seen once. Germline trimming cut 5 bases from V and 5 bases from J; bases unmatched to any gene: 8. Per the germline V gene, CDR1 is KGHSH and CDR2 is LQKENI. CDR3 size: 14 residues. The data originate from a study of blood T cell repertoires in COVID-19. For the study at large: Samples taken during acute and convalescent COVID-19 were collected in the United States, Italy and Spain. PBMCs, B-cell-depleted T cells, or T cells were the source of the cDNA or gDNA that made up the material.

The sample was peripheral blood. The V and J genes are TRBV18 and TRBJ2-5; TRBD1 aligns across 7 bases. The sequence came from a woman aged 40 to 50 with acute or convalescent COVID-19. The CDR3 DNA reads TGTGCCAGCTCAGGCCGACAGGGCGGTGAGACCCAGTACTTC. This gives the protein CASSGRQGGETQYF. The entire variable domain, with the rest obtained from reference TRBV18 and TRBJ2-5, is as follows: NAGVMQNPRHLVRRRGQEARLRCSPMKGHSHVYWYRQLPEEGLKFMVYLQKENIIDESGMPKERFSAEFPKEGPSILRIQQVVRGDSAAYFCASSGRQGGETQYFGPGTRLLVL.